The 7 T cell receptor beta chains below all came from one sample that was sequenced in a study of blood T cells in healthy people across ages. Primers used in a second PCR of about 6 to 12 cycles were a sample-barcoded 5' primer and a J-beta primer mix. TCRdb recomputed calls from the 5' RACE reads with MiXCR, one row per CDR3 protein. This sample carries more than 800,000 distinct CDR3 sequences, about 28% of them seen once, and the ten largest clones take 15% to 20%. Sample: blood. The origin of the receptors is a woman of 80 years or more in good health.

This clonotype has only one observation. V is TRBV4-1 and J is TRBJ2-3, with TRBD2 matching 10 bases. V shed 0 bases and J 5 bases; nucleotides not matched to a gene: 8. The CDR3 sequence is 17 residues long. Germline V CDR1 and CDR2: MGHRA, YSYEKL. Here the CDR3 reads CASSQDEPSGSGDTQYF. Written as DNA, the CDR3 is TGCGCCAGCAGCCAAGACGAACCTAGCGGGAGTGGAGATACGCAGTATTTT.

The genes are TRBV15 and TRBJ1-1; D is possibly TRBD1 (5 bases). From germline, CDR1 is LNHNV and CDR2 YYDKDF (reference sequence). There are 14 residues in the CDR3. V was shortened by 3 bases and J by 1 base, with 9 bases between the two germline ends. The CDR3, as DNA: TGTGCCACCAGCAGGGACACCCAGAACACTGAAGCTTTCTTT. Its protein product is CATSRDTQNTEAFF. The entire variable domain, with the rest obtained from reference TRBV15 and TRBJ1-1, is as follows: DAMVIQNPRYQVTQFGKPVTLSCSQTLNHNVMYWYQQKSSQAPKLLFHYYDKDFNNEADTPDNFQSRRPNTSFCFLDIRSPGLGDTAMYLCATSRDTQNTEAFFGQGTRLTVV.

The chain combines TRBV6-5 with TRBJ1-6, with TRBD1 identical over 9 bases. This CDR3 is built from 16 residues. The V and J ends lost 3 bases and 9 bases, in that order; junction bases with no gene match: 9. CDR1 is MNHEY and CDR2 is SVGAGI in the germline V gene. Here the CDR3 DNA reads TGTGCCAGCAGTTATTCCAACAGGGGGCATGTTTCACCCCTCCACTTT. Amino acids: CASSYSNRGHVSPLHF.

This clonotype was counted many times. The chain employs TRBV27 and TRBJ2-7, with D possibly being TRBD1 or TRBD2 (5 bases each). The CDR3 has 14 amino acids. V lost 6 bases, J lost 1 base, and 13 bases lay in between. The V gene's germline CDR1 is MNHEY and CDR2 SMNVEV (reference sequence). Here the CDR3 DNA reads TGTGCCAGCAGCCGGGACGGAGAATCCTACGAGCAGTACTTC. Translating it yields CASSRDGESYEQYF.

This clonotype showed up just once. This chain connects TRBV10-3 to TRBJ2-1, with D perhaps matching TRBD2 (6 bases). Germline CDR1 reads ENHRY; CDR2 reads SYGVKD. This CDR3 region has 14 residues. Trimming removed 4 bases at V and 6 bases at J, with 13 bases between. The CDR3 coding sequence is TGTGCCATCAGTGGCCGCGGGGATCGCAATGAGCAGTTCTTC. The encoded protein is CAISGRGDRNEQFF.

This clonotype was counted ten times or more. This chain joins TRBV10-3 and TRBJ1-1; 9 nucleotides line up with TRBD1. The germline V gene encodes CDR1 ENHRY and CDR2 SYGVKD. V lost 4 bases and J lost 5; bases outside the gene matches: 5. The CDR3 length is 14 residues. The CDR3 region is CAISGQGVGTEAFF. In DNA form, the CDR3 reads TGTGCCATCAGTGGACAGGGGGTAGGGACTGAAGCTTTCTTT.

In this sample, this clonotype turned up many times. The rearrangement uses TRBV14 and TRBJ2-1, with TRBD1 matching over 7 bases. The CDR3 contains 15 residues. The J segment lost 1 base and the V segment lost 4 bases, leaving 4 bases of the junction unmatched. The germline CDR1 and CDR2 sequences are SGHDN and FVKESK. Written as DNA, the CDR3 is TGTGCCAGCAGCCCGACAGGGAATTCCTACAATGAGCAGTTCTTC. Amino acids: CASSPTGNSYNEQFF.